This TCR beta chain stems from a study of T cells in Graves' hyperthyroidism and ophthalmopathy. Study-wide findings and caveats: The model anticipated ophthalmopathy a median about six months pre-onset.

This clonotype was found many times. Its specificity is unknown. The germline V gene has CDR1 SNHLY and CDR2 FYNNEI. The CDR3 is 14 residues long. Trimming stripped 5 bases from V and 10 bases from J, with 18 bases between. Amplified TCR beta CDR3 regions derived from RNA transcripts. The HTBI primer set was used in a first-round RT-PCR of the TCR CDR3. TCRdb passed the multiplex PCR reads through MiXCR, listing each CDR3 protein once. The table shows about 420,000 distinct CDR3 sequences, with roughly 13% occurring only once. The PBMCs had their origin in around 10 ml of fresh peripheral blood. This clonotype was sampled from a young woman with Graves' hyperthyroidism. The specimen sequenced was blood. This chain connects TRBV2 to TRBJ2-1, with TRBD2 as a possible D gene (6 bases). The CDR3 sequence: CASSLRSEGGEQFF. The CDR3 coding sequence is TGTGCCAGCAGTCTGAGGTCGGAGGGTGGGGAGCAGTTCTTC.